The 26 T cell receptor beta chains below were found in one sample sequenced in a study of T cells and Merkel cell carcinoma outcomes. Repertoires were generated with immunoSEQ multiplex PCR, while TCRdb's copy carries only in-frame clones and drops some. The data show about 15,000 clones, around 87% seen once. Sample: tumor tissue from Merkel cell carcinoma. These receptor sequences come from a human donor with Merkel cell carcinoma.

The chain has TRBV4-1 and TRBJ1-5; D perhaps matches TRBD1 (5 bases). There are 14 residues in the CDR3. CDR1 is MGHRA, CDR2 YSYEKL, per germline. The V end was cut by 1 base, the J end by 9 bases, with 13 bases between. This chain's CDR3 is CASSQAQGARPQHF. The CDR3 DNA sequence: TGCGCCAGCAGCCAAGCCCAAGGGGCACGGCCCCAGCATTTT.

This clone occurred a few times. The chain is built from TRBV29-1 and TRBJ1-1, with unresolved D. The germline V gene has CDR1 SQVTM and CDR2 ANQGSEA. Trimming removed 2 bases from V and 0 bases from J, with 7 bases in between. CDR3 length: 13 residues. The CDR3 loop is CSVENGLNTEAFF. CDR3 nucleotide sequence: TGCAGCGTTGAAAACGGGCTGAACACTGAAGCTTTCTTT.

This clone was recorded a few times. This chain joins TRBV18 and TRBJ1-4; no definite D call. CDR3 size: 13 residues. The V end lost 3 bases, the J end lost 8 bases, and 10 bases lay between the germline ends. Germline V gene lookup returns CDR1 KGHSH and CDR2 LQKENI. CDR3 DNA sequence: TGTGCCAGCTCACCCCGTCGGGAGGAAAAACTGTTTTTT. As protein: CASSPRREEKLFF.

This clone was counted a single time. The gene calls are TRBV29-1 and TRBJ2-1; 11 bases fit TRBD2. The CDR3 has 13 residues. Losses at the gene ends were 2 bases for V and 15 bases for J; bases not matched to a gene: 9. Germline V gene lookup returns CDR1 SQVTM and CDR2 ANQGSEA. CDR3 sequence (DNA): TGCAGCGTTGAAATCCTAGCGGGAGGTTATTTGTTCTTC. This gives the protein CSVEILAGGYLFF.

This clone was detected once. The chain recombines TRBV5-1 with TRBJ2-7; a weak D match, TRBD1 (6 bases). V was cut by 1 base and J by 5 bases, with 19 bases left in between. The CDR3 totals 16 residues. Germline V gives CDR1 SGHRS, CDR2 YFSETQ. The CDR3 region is CASSLWGGQNPNEQYF. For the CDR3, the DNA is TGCGCCAGCAGCTTGTGGGGCGGACAGAATCCCAACGAGCAGTACTTC.

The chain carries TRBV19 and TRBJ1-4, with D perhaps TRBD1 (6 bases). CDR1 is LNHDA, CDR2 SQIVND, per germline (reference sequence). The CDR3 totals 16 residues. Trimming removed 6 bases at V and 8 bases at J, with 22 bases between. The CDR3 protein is CASRPSYRVGSEKLFF. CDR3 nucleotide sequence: TGTGCCAGTAGGCCATCTTACAGGGTGGGGAGCGAAAAACTGTTTTTT.

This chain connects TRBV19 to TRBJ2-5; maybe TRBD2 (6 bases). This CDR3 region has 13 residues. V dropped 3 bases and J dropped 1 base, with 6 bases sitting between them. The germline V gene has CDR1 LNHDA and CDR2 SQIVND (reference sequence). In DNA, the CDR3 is TGTGCCAGTAGTATGGGACTCCAAGAGACCCAGTACTTC. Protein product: CASSMGLQETQYF. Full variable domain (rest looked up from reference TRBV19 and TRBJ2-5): DGGITQSPKYLFRKEGQNVTLSCEQNLNHDAMYWYRQDPGQGLRLIYYSQIVNDFQKGDIAEGYSVSREKKESFPLTVTSAQKNPTAFYLCASSMGLQETQYFGPGTRLLVL.

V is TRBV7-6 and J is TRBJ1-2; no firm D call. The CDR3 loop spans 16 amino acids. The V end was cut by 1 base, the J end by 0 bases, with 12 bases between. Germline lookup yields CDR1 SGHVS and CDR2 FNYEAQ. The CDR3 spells CASSLEVGQTNYGYTF. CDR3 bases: TGTGCCAGCAGCTTAGAGGTCGGGCAGACTAACTATGGCTACACCTTC. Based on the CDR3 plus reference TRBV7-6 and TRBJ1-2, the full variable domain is GAGVSQSPRYKVTKRGQDVALRCDPISGHVSLYWYRQALGQGPEFLTYFNYEAQQDKSGLPNDRFSAERPEGSISTLTIQRTEQRDSAMYRCASSLEVGQTNYGYTFGSGTRLTVV.

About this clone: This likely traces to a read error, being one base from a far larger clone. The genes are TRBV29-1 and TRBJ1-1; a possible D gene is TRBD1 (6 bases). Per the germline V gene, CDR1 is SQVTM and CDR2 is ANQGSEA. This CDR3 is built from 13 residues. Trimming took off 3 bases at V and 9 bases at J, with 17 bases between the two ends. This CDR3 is CSVDWGAGTKAFF. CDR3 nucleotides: TGCAGCGTTGATTGGGGGGCAGGTACTAAAGCTTTCTTT.

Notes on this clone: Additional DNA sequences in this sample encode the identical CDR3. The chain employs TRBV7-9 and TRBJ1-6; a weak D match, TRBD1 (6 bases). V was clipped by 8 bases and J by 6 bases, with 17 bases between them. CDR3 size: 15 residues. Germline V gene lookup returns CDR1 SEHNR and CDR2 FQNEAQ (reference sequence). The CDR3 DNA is TGTGCCAGCCTACCAGGGGCAGCTTTTAATTCACCCCTCCACTTT. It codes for CASLPGAAFNSPLHF.

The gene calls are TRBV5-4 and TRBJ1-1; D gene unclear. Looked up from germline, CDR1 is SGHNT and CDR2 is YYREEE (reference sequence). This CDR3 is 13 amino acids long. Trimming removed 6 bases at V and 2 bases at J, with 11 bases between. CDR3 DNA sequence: TGTGCCAGCACCGGACCGCAAAACACTGAAGCTTTCTTT. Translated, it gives CASTGPQNTEAFF.

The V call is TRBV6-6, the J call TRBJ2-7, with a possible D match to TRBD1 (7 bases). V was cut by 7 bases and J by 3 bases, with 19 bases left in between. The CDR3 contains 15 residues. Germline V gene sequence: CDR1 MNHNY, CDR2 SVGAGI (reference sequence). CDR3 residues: CASTVDREDLYEQYF. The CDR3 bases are TGTGCCAGCACTGTCGACAGGGAGGACCTCTACGAGCAGTACTTC.

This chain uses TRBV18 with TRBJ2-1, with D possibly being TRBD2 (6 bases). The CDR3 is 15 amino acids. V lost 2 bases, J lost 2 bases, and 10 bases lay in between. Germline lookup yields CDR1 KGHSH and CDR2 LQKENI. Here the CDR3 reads CASSPGRGPYNEQFF. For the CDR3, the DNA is TGTGCCAGCTCACCAGGGCGGGGACCCTACAATGAGCAGTTCTTC.

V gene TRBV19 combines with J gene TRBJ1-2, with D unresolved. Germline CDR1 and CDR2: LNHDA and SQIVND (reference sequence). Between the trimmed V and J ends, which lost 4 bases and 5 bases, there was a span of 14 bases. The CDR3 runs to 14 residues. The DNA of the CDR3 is TGTGCCAGTAGTAGGGAGGCGTTACTATATGGCTACACCTTC. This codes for CASSREALLYGYTF.

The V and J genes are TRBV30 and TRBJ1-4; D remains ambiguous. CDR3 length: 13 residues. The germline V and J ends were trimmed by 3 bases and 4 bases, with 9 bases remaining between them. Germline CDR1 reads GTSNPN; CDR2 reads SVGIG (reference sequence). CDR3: CAWSRADNEKLFF. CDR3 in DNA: TGTGCCTGGAGCCGGGCAGATAATGAAAAACTGTTTTTT.

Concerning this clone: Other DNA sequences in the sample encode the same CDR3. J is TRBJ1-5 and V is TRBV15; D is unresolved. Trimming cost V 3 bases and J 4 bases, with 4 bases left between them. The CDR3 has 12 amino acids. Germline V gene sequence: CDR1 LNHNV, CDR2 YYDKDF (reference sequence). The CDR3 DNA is TGTGCCACCAGCAGGGAGAATCAGCCCCAGCATTTT. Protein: CATSRENQPQHF.

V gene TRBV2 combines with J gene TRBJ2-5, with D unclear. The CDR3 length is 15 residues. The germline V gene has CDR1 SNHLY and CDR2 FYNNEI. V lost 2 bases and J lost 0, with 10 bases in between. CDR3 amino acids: CASSEYGYYQETQYF. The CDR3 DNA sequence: TGTGCCAGCAGTGAATATGGGTATTACCAAGAGACCCAGTACTTC.

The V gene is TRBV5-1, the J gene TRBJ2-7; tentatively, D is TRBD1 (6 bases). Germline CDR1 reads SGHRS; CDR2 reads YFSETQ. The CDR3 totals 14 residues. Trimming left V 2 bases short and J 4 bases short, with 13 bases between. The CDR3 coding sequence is TGCGCCAGCAGCTTAATGACAGGCCAATACGAGCAGTACTTC. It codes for CASSLMTGQYEQYF.

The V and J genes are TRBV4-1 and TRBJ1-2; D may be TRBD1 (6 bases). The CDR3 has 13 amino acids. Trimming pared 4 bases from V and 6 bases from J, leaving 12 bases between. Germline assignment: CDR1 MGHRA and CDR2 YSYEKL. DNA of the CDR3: TGCGCCAGCAGCCTAGAGACAGGTCATGGCTACACCTTC. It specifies CASSLETGHGYTF.

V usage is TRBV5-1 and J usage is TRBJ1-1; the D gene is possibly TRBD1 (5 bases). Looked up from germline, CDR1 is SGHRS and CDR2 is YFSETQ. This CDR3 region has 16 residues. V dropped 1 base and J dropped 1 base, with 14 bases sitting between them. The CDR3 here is CASSLIPGTQNTEAFF. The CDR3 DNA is TGCGCCAGCAGCTTGATACCAGGGACGCAGAACACTGAAGCTTTCTTT.

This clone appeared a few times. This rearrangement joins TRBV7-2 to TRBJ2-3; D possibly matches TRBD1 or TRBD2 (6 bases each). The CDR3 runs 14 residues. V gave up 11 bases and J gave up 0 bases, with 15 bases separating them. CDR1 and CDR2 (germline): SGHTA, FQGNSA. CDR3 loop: CAGRGTPSTDTQYF. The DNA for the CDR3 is TGTGCCGGCCGGGGGACACCAAGCACAGATACGCAGTATTTT.

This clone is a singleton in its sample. The CDR3 is CASSPGTGGLGYTF. CDR3 DNA sequence: TGTGCCAGCAGCCCCGGGACAGGGGGCCTTGGCTACACCTTC. V is TRBV14 and J is TRBJ1-2; 12 bases map to TRBD1. The germline CDR1 and CDR2 sequences are SGHDN and FVKESK. Trimming at V came to 4 bases and at J to 7 bases, leaving 4 bases not matched to a gene. The CDR3 is 14 residues long. The full variable domain, rest sourced from reference TRBV14 and TRBJ1-2, is EAGVTQFPSHSVIEKGQTVTLRCDPISGHDNLYWYRRVMGKEIKFLLHFVKESKQDESGMPNNRFLAERTGGTYSTLKVQPAELEDSGVYFCASSPGTGGLGYTFGSGTRLTVV.

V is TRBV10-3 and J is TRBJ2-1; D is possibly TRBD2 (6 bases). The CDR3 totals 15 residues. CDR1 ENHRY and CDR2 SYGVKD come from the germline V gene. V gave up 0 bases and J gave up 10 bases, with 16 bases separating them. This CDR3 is CAISESLAGSVEQFF. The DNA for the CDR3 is TGTGCCATCAGTGAGTCGCTAGCCGGGAGTGTGGAGCAGTTCTTC.

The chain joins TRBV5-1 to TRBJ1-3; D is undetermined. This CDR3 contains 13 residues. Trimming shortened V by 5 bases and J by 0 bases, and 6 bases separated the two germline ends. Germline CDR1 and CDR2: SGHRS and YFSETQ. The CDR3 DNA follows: TGCGCCAGCAGTCCCGACTCTGGAAACACCATATATTTT. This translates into CASSPDSGNTIYF. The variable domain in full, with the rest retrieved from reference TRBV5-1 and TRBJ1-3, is KAGVTQTPRYLIKTRGQQVTLSCSPISGHRSVSWYQQTPGQGLQFLFEYFSETQRNKGNFPGRFSGRQFSNSRSEMNVSTLELGDSALYLCASSPDSGNTIYFGEGSWLTVV.

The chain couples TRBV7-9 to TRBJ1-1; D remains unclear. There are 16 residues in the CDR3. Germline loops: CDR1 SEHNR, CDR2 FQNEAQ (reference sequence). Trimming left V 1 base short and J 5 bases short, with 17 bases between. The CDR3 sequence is CASSLGPRGTRTEAFF. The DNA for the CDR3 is TGTGCCAGCAGCTTAGGACCCCGGGGAACCCGGACTGAAGCTTTCTTT.

CDR3 amino acids: CASSPHPDRVPNTF. The CDR3 DNA reads TGTGCCAGCAGTCCCCATCCCGACAGGGTCCCTAACACCTTC. The chain uses TRBV28 and TRBJ1-2; 7 bases are a match to TRBD1. The CDR3 length is 14 residues. The V gene end was trimmed by 5 bases and the J gene end by 12 bases; junction bases not matched to a gene: 15. The germline V gene encodes CDR1 MDHEN and CDR2 SYDVKM.